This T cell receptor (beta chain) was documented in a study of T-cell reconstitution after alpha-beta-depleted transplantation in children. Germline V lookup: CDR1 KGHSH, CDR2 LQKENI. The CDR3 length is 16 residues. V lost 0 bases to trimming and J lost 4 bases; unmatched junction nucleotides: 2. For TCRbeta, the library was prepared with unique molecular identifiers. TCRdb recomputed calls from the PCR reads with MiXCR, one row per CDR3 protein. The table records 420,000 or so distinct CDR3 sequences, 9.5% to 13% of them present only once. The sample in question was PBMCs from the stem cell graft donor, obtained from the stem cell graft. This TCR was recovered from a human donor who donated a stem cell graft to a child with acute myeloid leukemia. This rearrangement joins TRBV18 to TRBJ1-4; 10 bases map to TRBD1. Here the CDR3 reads CASSPPGDRGNEKLFF. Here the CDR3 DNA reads TGTGCCAGCTCACCACCCGGGGACAGGGGTAATGAAAAACTGTTTTTT. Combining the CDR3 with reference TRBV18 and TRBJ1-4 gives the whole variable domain NAGVMQNPRHLVRRRGQEARLRCSPMKGHSHVYWYRQLPEEGLKFMVYLQKENIIDESGMPKERFSAEFPKEGPSILRIQQVVRGDSAAYFCASSPPGDRGNEKLFFGSGTQLSVL.